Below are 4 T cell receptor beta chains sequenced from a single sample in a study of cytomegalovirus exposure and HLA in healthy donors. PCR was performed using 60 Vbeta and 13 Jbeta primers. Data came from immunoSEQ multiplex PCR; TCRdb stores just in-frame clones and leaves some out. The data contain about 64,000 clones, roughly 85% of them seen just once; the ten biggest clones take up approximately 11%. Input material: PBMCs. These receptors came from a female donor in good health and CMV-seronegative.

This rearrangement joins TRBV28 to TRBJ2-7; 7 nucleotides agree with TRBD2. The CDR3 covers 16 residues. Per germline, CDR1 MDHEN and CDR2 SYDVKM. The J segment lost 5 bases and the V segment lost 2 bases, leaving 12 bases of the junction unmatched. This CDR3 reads CASSLLRGLVAHEQYF. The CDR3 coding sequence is TGTGCCAGCAGTTTACTCCGTGGACTAGTAGCCCACGAGCAGTACTTC.

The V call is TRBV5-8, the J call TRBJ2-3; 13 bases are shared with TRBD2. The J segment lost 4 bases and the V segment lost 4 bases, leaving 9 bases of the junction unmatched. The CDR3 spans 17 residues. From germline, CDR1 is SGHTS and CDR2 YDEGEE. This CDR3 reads CASSTARTSGSADTQYF. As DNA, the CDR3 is TGTGCCAGCAGCACCGCTCGGACTAGCGGGAGTGCAGATACGCAGTATTTT. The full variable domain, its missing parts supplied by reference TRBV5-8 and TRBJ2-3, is EAGVTQSPTHLIKTRGQQATLRCSPISGHTSVYWYQQALGLGLQFLLWYDEGEERNRGNFPPRFSGRQFPNYSSELNVNALELEDSALYLCASSTARTSGSADTQYFGPGTRLTVL.

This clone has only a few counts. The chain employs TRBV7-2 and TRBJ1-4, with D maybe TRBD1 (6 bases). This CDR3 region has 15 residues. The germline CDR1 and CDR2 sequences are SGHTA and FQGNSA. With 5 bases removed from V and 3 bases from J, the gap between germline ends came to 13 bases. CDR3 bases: TGTGCCAGCAGCCGTACAGGGCTTTCTAATGAAAAACTGTTTTTT. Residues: CASSRTGLSNEKLFF. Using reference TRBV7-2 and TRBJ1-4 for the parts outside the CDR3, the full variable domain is GAGVSQSPSNKVTEKGKDVELRCDPISGHTALYWYRQSLGQGLEFLIYFQGNSAPDKSGLPSDRFSAERTGGSVSTLTIQRTQQEDSAVYLCASSRTGLSNEKLFFGSGTQLSVL.

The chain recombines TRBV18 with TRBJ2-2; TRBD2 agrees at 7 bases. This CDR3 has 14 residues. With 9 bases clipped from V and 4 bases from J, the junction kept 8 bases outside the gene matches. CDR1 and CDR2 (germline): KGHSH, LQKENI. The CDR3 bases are TGTGCCAGTTCCACTAGCGTCGGCACCGGGGAGCTGTTTTTT. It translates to CASSTSVGTGELFF. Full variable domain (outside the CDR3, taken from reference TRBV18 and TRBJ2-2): NAGVMQNPRHLVRRRGQEARLRCSPMKGHSHVYWYRQLPEEGLKFMVYLQKENIIDESGMPKERFSAEFPKEGPSILRIQQVVRGDSAAYFCASSTSVGTGELFFGEGSRLTVL.